Listed below are T cell receptor beta chains from one sample, sequenced in a study of T cells after yellow fever vaccination. TCRdb reprocessed the 5' RACE reads via MiXCR and lists one record per CDR3 protein. The profile covers roughly 320,000 distinct CDR3 sequences, with about 11% appearing a single time and approximately 3.3% taken by the ten largest. Specimen: CD4+ T cells sorted from PBMCs, collected 45 days after the yellow fever booster vaccination. The receptors come from a young man who received the YFV17D yellow fever vaccine. The CDR3 runs from the conserved cysteine through the conserved F or W. The D gene is left open where the match is weak. Some rows have no size entry. The others give once, few or many, or a class for an expanded clone.

>.|TRBV4-1|TRBJ2-3|17|.
TGCGCCAGCAGCCAAGGGCCAGCCCGGGGGCAGACAGATACGCAGTATTTT
CASSQGPARGQTDTQYF
>.|TRBV20-1|TRBJ1-1|11|.
TGCAGGGGGAGCTTAGGCTCTGAAGCTTTCTTT
CRGSLGSEAFF
>.|TRBV10-3|TRBJ2-1|16|TRBD1
TGTGCCATCACCATGAGACAGGGCTTATCCTACAATGAGCAGTTCTTC
CAITMRQGLSYNEQFF
>many|TRBV5-5|TRBJ2-1|14|.
TGTGCCAGCAGCTGGGTCGGGAAAGACAATGAGCAGTTCTTC
CASSWVGKDNEQFF
>.|TRBV7-3|TRBJ2-3|16|TRBD1
TGTGCCAGCAGCGCCCGGCTGGGACAGGTCACAGATACGCAGTATTTT
CASSARLGQVTDTQYF
>.|TRBV2|TRBJ1-5|15|TRBD1
TGTGCCAGCAACCCCGCGGGACAGGGGGGTCAGCCCCAGCATTTT
CASNPAGQGGQPQHF
>.|TRBV10-3|TRBJ2-2|16|TRBD1
TGTGCCATCAGTGAGTTGGGACAGGGTAACACCGGGGAGCTGTTTTTT
CAISELGQGNTGELFF
>few|TRBV20-1|TRBJ2-5|14|.
TGCAGTGCTAGAGATGGCCCCTCACGGGAGACCCAGTACTTC
CSARDGPSRETQYF
>few|TRBV7-2|TRBJ1-4|14|.
TGTGCCAGCAGCTTCGCCGGGGGCTCGGGGAAACTGTTTTTT
CASSFAGGSGKLFF
>many|TRBV7-6|TRBJ2-1|15|.
TGTGCCAGCAGCTTACAGCCAAGCTCCTACAATGAGCAGTTCTTC
CASSLQPSSYNEQFF
>few|TRBV28|TRBJ2-2|13|.
TGTGCCAGCAGGTCCCAACTCGCCGGGGAGCTGTTTTTT
CASRSQLAGELFF
>few|TRBV5-5|TRBJ2-2|16|TRBD2
TGTGCCAGCAGCTTGGGGAGCGGGGGTGATACCGGGGAGCTGTTTTTT
CASSLGSGGDTGELFF
>few|TRBV12-3/TRBV12-4|TRBJ2-5|13|.
TGTGCCAGCGAGGCGGGTGGAATGGCGACCCAGCACTTC
CASEAGGMATQHF
>few|TRBV10-3|TRBJ2-5|14|.
TGTGCCATCAGTGATAACTCCAGGGAAGAGACCCAGTACTTC
CAISDNSREETQYF
>few|TRBV12-3/TRBV12-4|TRBJ2-5|14|.
TGTGCCAGCAGTTTATCGAGGATCCAAGAGACCCAGTACTTC
CASSLSRIQETQYF
>few|TRBV6-5|TRBJ1-6|14|.
TGTGCCAGCACGCGTTTTAACAGCAATTCACCCCTCCACTTT
CASTRFNSNSPLHF
>.|TRBV18|TRBJ2-3|16|TRBD2
TGTGCCAGCTCTCCCACTAGCGGGGGCCTCGTACGGACGCAGTATTTT
CASSPTSGGLVRTQYF
>.|TRBV19|TRBJ1-5|14|.
TGTGCCAGTAGTATAGGAAACAAGAATCAGCCCCAGCATTTT
CASSIGNKNQPQHF
>few|TRBV18|TRBJ1-2|14|.
TGTGCCAGCTCAACCAGGGAGGAGGGCTATGGCTACACCTTC
CASSTREEGYGYTF
>.|TRBV5-4|TRBJ1-4|18|.
TGTGCCAGCAGCTGGGGACTCGGGAACGGTGCAACTAATGAAAAACTGTTTTTT
CASSWGLGNGATNEKLFF
>few|TRBV7-3|TRBJ1-2|13|TRBD1
TGTGCCAGCAGCTTTAGGGACAGGCTTGGCTACACCTTC
CASSFRDRLGYTF
>.|TRBV24-1|TRBJ1-4|15|.
TGTGCCACCAGTGATTCCGCGGCCGAGGGTGAAAAACTGTTTTTT
CATSDSAAEGEKLFF
>.|TRBV7-9|TRBJ1-6|17|TRBD1
TGTGCCAGCAGCCTACTAACCGGGACAGGCGGTAATTCACCCCTCCACTTT
CASSLLTGTGGNSPLHF
>.|TRBV7-2|TRBJ2-2|14|.
TGTGCCAGCAGTTCCCAACAGGGACCCGGGGAGCTGTTTTTT
CASSSQQGPGELFF
>.|TRBV12-3/TRBV12-4|TRBJ1-4|17|.
TGTGCCAGCACCCTGGCGGGCAGGGCGGAGGTAAATGAAAAACTGTTTTTT
CASTLAGRAEVNEKLFF
>many|TRBV7-2|TRBJ1-1|14|.
TGTGCCAGCTCCCGGGAGGGGCAAGACACTGAAGCTTTCTTT
CASSREGQDTEAFF
>few|TRBV12-3/TRBV12-4|TRBJ2-2|14|.
TGTGCCAGCAGTGGCAGGGTAGGCACCGGGGAGCTGTTTTTT
CASSGRVGTGELFF
>.|TRBV30|TRBJ2-1|15|TRBD2
TGTGCCTGGAGTGTAAATCTAGCGGGGGGAGGTGAGCAGTTCTTC
CAWSVNLAGGGEQFF
>few|TRBV20-1|TRBJ2-7|13|.
TGCAGTGCTAGAGTAGGGGCCTCCTACGAGCAGTACTTC
CSARVGASYEQYF
>once|TRBV5-4|TRBJ2-5|14|TRBD1
TGTGCCAGCAGCTCACAGGGGGGTTCGGAGACCCAGTACTTC
CASSSQGGSETQYF
>many|TRBV29-1|TRBJ2-2|13|.
TGCAGCGTTGTGCAGGACCGAACCGGGGAGCTGTTTTTT
CSVVQDRTGELFF
>many|TRBV19|TRBJ2-7|15|TRBD2
TGTGCCAGTAGTAGTTATAGCGGGGGAGTCTACGAGCAGTACTTC
CASSSYSGGVYEQYF
>many|TRBV18|TRBJ1-5|15|TRBD1
TGTGCCAGCTCGCTTCAGGGGGGGAGCAATCAGCCCCAGCATTTT
CASSLQGGSNQPQHF
>few|TRBV7-2|TRBJ1-2|16|TRBD1
TGTGCCAGCAGTCCCAGGGGGGAGACAGCTAACTATGGCTACACCTTC
CASSPRGETANYGYTF
>.|TRBV18|TRBJ1-1|14|TRBD1
TGTGCCAGCTCAGCCACGGACAGGGACACTGAAGCTTTCTTT
CASSATDRDTEAFF
>few|TRBV6-6|TRBJ2-7|13|TRBD1
TGTGCCAGCAGGGGACAGTCACCCTACGAGCAGTACTTC
CASRGQSPYEQYF
>few|TRBV6-5|TRBJ2-1|14|.
TGTGCCAGCAGAACACCCCAGGCCAGCAATGAGCAGTTCTTC
CASRTPQASNEQFF
>few|TRBV7-2|TRBJ2-1|12|.
TGTGCCAGCAGCCAGAAAACTAGCCCAGCCCCCTTC
CASSQKTSPAPF